This T cell receptor beta chain was captured by sequencing in a study of blood T cell repertoires in COVID-19. The repertoire was sequenced with immunoSEQ multiplex PCR; TCRdb's copy has only in-frame clones and lacks some. The table lists 200,000 or so clones, roughly 84% of them singletons. The table lists this clone with a few counts. Trimming cost V 0 bases and J 17 bases; bases outside gene matches: 6. CDR3 size: 12 residues. CDR1 is MNHEY and CDR2 is SVGEGT in the germline V gene. The sequenced sample consisted of peripheral blood. This sequence was found in a man between 40 and 49 years old who had recovered from COVID-19. The rearrangement joins TRBV6-2 or TRBV6-3 to TRBJ1-4; 7 nucleotides agree with TRBD1. The CDR3 sequence is CASSYSRDSYFF. The CDR3 nucleotides are TGTGCCAGCAGTTACTCGAGGGACAGCTACTTTTTT.